This T cell receptor beta chain emerged from a study of cytomegalovirus exposure and HLA in healthy donors. The germline CDR1 and CDR2 sequences are MNHNS and SASEGT. V was clipped by 1 base and J by 3 bases; unmatched bases: 6. The CDR3 consists of 15 residues. Researchers ran the PCR with 60 Vbeta and 13 Jbeta primers. TCRdb's table, derived via immunoSEQ multiplex PCR, lists solely in-frame clones and lacks some. The sample has 100,000 to 140,000 clones, about 84% seen once. The clonotype was recovered from a man aged 25-45 years in good health and CMV-seronegative. Sample: PBMCs. This chain links TRBV6-1 with TRBJ2-7; 7 bases line up with TRBD1. Here the CDR3 reads CASSEERDSNYEQYF. The CDR3 coding sequence is TGTGCCAGCAGTGAAGAACGGGACAGCAACTACGAGCAGTACTTC.